One sample yielded the 21 T cell receptor beta chains listed below, sequenced in a study of blood T cell repertoires in COVID-19. Sequencing was performed with immunoSEQ multiplex PCR; in TCRdb, only in-frame clones are kept and a portion is missing. The table shows 120,000 to 150,000 clones, with 65% to 80% occurring only once. The sample comprised peripheral blood. The receptors shown here come from a man older than 75 with acute or convalescent COVID-19.

The chain couples TRBV6-5 to TRBJ2-7; 10 bases align to TRBD2. This CDR3 contains 14 residues. V trimming: 8 bases; J trimming: 2 bases; junction bases outside the gene matches: 6. In germline, CDR1 is MNHEY, CDR2 SVGAGI. The CDR3: CASAAGGRTYEQYF. CDR3 coding DNA: TGTGCCAGCGCAGCGGGGGGGCGCACCTACGAGCAGTACTTC.

This chain joins TRBV5-5 and TRBJ1-4; D gene uncertain. The CDR3 contains 15 residues. V was clipped by 7 bases and J by 12 bases, with 25 bases between them. Germline assignment: CDR1 SGHKS and CDR2 YYEKEE (reference sequence). This CDR3 is CASAGIEPYPEQLFF. The DNA for the CDR3 is TGTGCCAGCGCGGGGATAGAACCTTACCCCGAACAACTGTTTTTT. The whole variable domain, remainder taken from reference TRBV5-5 and TRBJ1-4, is DAGVTQSPTHLIKTRGQQVTLRCSPISGHKSVSWYQQVLGQGPQFIFQYYEKEERGRGNFPDRFSARQFPNYSSELNVNALLLGDSALYLCASAGIEPYPEQLFFGSGTQLSVL.

Points on this clone: One end of the junction is discordant with germline, which a read error may explain. The chain employs TRBV6-1 and TRBJ2-5; D is possibly TRBD1 (5 bases). The CDR3 covers 14 residues. Germline CDR1 reads MNHNS; CDR2 reads SASEGT. CDR3 region: CASSQARGSETQYF. DNA of the CDR3: TGTGCCAGCAGTCAAGCTAGGGGCTCAGAGACCCAGTACTTC.

The chain recombines TRBV29-1 with TRBJ1-2; D is ambiguous. Germline-derived CDR1 and CDR2 are SQVTM and ANQGSEA. V lost 1 base to trimming and J lost 0 bases, with 15 bases between them. The CDR3 is made up of 16 amino acids. CDR3 protein: CSVEAPGAAANYGYTF. In DNA form, the CDR3 reads TGCAGCGTTGAAGCCCCCGGAGCGGCCGCTAACTATGGCTACACCTTC.

This clone has a handful of counts. The chain carries TRBV4-2 and TRBJ2-3; TRBD2 matches at 16 bases. V shed 0 bases and J 5 bases; nucleotides not matched to a gene: 5. This CDR3 region has 18 residues. The V gene's germline CDR1 is LGHNA and CDR2 YNFKEQ. The CDR3, as DNA: TGTGCCAGCAGCCAAGATTCGGGACTAGCGGGGGGGATAGATACGCAGTATTTT. Protein: CASSQDSGLAGGIDTQYF.

This clone was observed once. The chain is built from TRBV7-3 and TRBJ1-1, with 8 bases identical to TRBD1. Germline loops: CDR1 SGHTA, CDR2 FQGTGA. The V and J ends lost 2 bases and 5 bases, in that order; junction bases with no gene match: 10. The CDR3 has 16 amino acids. The CDR3 region has the DNA TGTGCCAGCAGCTTACTACCCACAGGGGGAGGAACTGAAGCTTTCTTT. This translates into CASSLLPTGGGTEAFF.

The chain uses TRBV20-1 and TRBJ1-4; D is perhaps TRBD1 (6 bases). CDR1 is DFQATT and CDR2 is SNEGSKA in the germline V gene (reference sequence). The CDR3 sequence is 15 residues long. Trimming removed 3 bases from V and 6 bases from J, with 17 bases in between. The CDR3 here is CSASRYTGYYEKLFF. The CDR3 nucleotides read TGCAGTGCTAGTCGGTACACAGGGTATTATGAAAAACTGTTTTTT.

The genes are TRBV2 and TRBJ2-1; 10 nucleotides match TRBD2. V lost 5 bases, J lost 4 bases, and 5 bases stayed unmatched. This CDR3 comprises 15 residues. From germline, CDR1 is SNHLY and CDR2 FYNNEI. Here the CDR3 reads CASSSSGGGYNEQFF. CDR3 DNA sequence: TGTGCCAGCAGTTCTAGCGGGGGCGGTTACAATGAGCAGTTCTTC.

V usage is TRBV29-1 and J usage is TRBJ2-5, with 9 bases aligning to TRBD2. Germline values: CDR1 SQVTM, CDR2 ANQGSEA. The CDR3 runs 14 residues. Trimming at V came to 7 bases and at J to 1 base, leaving 7 bases not matched to a gene. The CDR3 DNA sequence: TGCAGCGCTGAGCGGGGGGTCGGCCAAGAGACCCAGTACTTC. It codes for CSAERGVGQETQYF.

The CDR3 nucleotides read TGTGCCAGCAGCTTAGACTTGCCTAGCGCTAACTATGGCTACACCTTC. Protein: CASSLDLPSANYGYTF. The rearrangement joins TRBV7-8 to TRBJ1-2; D is undetermined. Germline CDR1 and CDR2: SGHVS and FQNEAQ. The CDR3 length is 16 residues. V lost 1 base and J 0 bases, leaving 12 bases between the germline ends.

The chain carries TRBV27 and TRBJ1-1; TRBD1 aligns across 7 bases. The germline V gene has CDR1 MNHEY and CDR2 SMNVEV (reference sequence). V dropped 4 bases and J dropped 4; count of bases not matched to a gene: 3. The CDR3 runs to 13 residues. CDR3 amino acids: CASSYRGGTEAFF. The CDR3 coding sequence is TGTGCCAGCAGTTACAGGGGCGGCACTGAAGCTTTCTTT.

The chain recombines TRBV18 with TRBJ1-1; 9 nucleotides match TRBD1. Germline V CDR1 and CDR2: KGHSH, LQKENI. There are 13 residues in the CDR3. V shed 3 bases and J 8 bases; nucleotides not matched to a gene: 4. CDR3: CASSPRGQGEAFF. In DNA form, the CDR3 reads TGTGCCAGCTCACCTAGAGGACAGGGGGAAGCTTTCTTT.

This clone occurred once. The V call is TRBV6-6, the J call TRBJ1-1; D call uncertain. Germline CDR1 MNHNY, CDR2 SVGAGI (reference sequence). This CDR3 contains 13 residues. Trimming cost V 5 bases and J 1 base, with 8 bases left between them. The CDR3 loop is CASSVTGNTEAFF. CDR3 nucleotide sequence: TGTGCCAGCAGTGTTACGGGGAACACTGAAGCTTTCTTT.

This clone was seen once. The chain uses TRBV5-4 and TRBJ2-2, with 10 bases matching TRBD2. CDR1 is SGHNT and CDR2 is YYREEE in the germline V gene (reference sequence). V dropped 5 bases and J dropped 4; count of bases not matched to a gene: 8. This CDR3 has 16 amino acids. CDR3 nucleotide sequence: TGTGCCAGCAGTTCTAGCGGGGGCGGGAGCACCGGGGAGCTGTTTTTT. This translates into CASSSSGGGSTGELFF.

This sequence joins TRBV9 and TRBJ1-1, with D possibly being TRBD1 (5 bases). The CDR3 covers 14 residues. CDR1 SGDLS and CDR2 YYNGEE come from the germline V gene. Trimming removed 2 bases from V and 0 bases from J, with 8 bases in between. The CDR3 nucleotides read TGTGCCAGCAGCGTCGGACACCTGAACACTGAAGCTTTCTTT. This gives the protein CASSVGHLNTEAFF.

This clone showed up just once. V and J are TRBV7-2 and TRBJ2-1, with 7 positions matching TRBD1. The CDR3 has 13 residues. Germline CDR1 is SGHTA and CDR2 is FQGNSA. V was pared by 9 bases and J by 8 bases, with 10 bases of the junction left unmatched. The DNA of the CDR3 is TGTGCCAGTTCCGGGGACAGCATGGATGAGCAGTTCTTC. Its translation: CASSGDSMDEQFF.

The chain has TRBV3-1 (or the pseudogene TRBV3-2) and TRBJ1-2; TRBD1 might be the D (6 bases). V lost 5 bases and J 2 bases, leaving 12 bases between the germline ends. Germline V gives CDR1 LGHDT, CDR2 YNNKEL (reference sequence). The CDR3 loop spans 14 amino acids. The CDR3 nucleotides are TGTGCCAGCAGCGACTCCGGGACAAACTATGGCTACACCTTC. This gives the protein CASSDSGTNYGYTF.

The chain couples TRBV6-5 to TRBJ2-3; TRBD1 matches at 7 bases. The V gene's germline CDR1 is MNHEY and CDR2 SVGAGI. Losses at the gene ends were 8 bases for V and 1 base for J; bases not matched to a gene: 9. The CDR3 length is 15 residues. The CDR3 DNA sequence: TGTGCCAGCGGCTCGAGGGGGCGTGGCACAGATACGCAGTATTTT. Translated: CASGSRGRGTDTQYF.

V and J are TRBV4-3 and TRBJ1-5; D not resolved. Germline V gene lookup returns CDR1 LGHNA and CDR2 YSLEER. The V gene lost 0 bases and the J gene lost 3 bases, with 9 bases spanning the gap. The CDR3 has 15 amino acids. The CDR3 DNA reads as TGCGCCAGCAGCCAAGATATACAGCCCAATCAGCCCCAGCATTTT. Its protein product is CASSQDIQPNQPQHF.

The chain recombines TRBV10-1 with TRBJ2-3, with 9 positions matching TRBD1. The CDR3 has 17 residues. V trimming: 6 bases; J trimming: 0 bases; junction bases outside the gene matches: 10. Germline-derived CDR1 and CDR2 are WNHNN and SYGVQD (reference sequence). CDR3 coding DNA: TGCGCCAGCAGACCATCTGACAGGGGGAGTAGCACAGATACGCAGTATTTT. Translation: CASRPSDRGSSTDTQYF.

The chain recombines TRBV7-8 with TRBJ2-7, with D possibly matching TRBD2 (5 bases). The germline gives CDR1 SGHVS, CDR2 FQNEAQ. This CDR3 is built from 13 residues. The ends were cut back, 4 bases at V and 4 bases at J, with 11 bases in the middle. The CDR3 DNA is TGTGCCAGCAGCTCCTCCCCGGGGTACGAGCAGTACTTC. It specifies CASSSSPGYEQYF.